This T cell receptor (beta chain) was found in a study of cytomegalovirus exposure and HLA in healthy donors. Worth noting for this clone: Its antigen is currently unknown.

Findings and caveats of the study: Associated with cytomegalovirus, according to the listing, were 150 to 200 TCR beta chains.

Germline-derived CDR1 and CDR2 are SGHTA and FQGTGA. The CDR3 is 16 residues long. V lost 1 base and J lost 6; bases outside the gene matches: 7. Here immunoSEQ multiplex PCR was the method, and the copy in TCRdb shows in-frame clones only, minus some. There are 150,000 or so clones in the sample; around nine tenths occur only once, and 2% to 3% lies in the top ten. The chain carries TRBV7-3 and TRBJ1-2, with 11 bases matching TRBD1. Input material: PBMCs. The receptor comes from a man aged 18 to 35 in good health and CMV-seropositive. CDR3 nucleotides: TGTGCCAGCAGCTTAAAGGCACCGGGACAGGGGGATGGCTACACCTTC. As protein: CASSLKAPGQGDGYTF.